This T cell receptor (beta chain) came from a study of beta chain features in type 1 diabetes. Looking at the study overall: In all, approximately 110 million sorted cells from all samples were analyzed. Broader study findings: The study found moderately but significantly shorter TCRB CDR3s in all four CD4+ subsets of Type 1 diabetes patients.

The study reverse transcribed the entire isolated RNA, so it sequenced expressed TCRB transcripts. TCRdb's copy holds only in-frame clones and misses some; the assay was immunoSEQ multiplex PCR. The table lists approximately 250,000 clones, around 9.9% of them singletons, with 0.017% in the top ten. Via the markers CD45RO/CCR7/CD25/CD127/CD95/CD27, stem cell-like memory, regulatory, central memory and naive CD4+ cells were sorted. Looked up from germline, CDR1 is SGDLS and CDR2 is YYNGEE. The CDR3 has 14 residues. Trimming left V 0 bases short and J 10 bases short, with 14 bases between. Of note for this clone: The antigen is unknown.

This TCR was recovered from a man aged 25-40 years with type 1 diabetes. The chain joins TRBV9 to TRBJ2-1, with a weak D call TRBD2 (6 bases). Specimen: naive CD4+ T cells from blood. CDR3: CASSVGGTSSEQFF. The DNA of the CDR3 is TGTGCCAGCAGCGTAGGAGGGACTTCGTCGGAGCAGTTCTTC.